This TCR beta chain stems from a study of cytomegalovirus exposure and HLA in healthy donors. Germline V gene lookup returns CDR1 MNHEY and CDR2 SVGAGI. V gave up 2 bases and J gave up 5 bases; unmatched junction bases: 7. CDR3 length: 15 residues. The study ran its PCR with 60 Vbeta and 13 Jbeta primers. The method was immunoSEQ multiplex PCR; TCRdb's version includes in-frame clones alone and lacks a portion of them. The sample holds 200,000 to 250,000 clones, about three quarters seen once. The sequencing sample was made of PBMCs. The chain carries TRBV6-5 and TRBJ2-3, with TRBD1 identical over 7 bases. This TCR was sampled from a boy between 5 and 17 years old in good health and CMV-seronegative. This CDR3 is CASSYEGAEGDTQYF. The DNA for the CDR3 is TGTGCCAGCAGTTACGAGGGGGCTGAGGGAGATACGCAGTATTTT.